This TCR beta chain appears in the sequencing data of a study of T cell repertoires in cytomegalovirus infection. Study-wide background: The public TCR beta signatures pointed to both CMV infection and matching HLA type.

V lost 2 bases and J 11 bases, leaving 21 bases between the germline ends. Germline V CDR1 and CDR2: MNHGY, SAAAGT. The CDR3 extends over 15 amino acids. Notes on this clonotype: Antigen: not known.

TCRdb independently ran MiXCR on the reads; one entry per CDR3 protein. The repertoire has about 680,000 distinct CDR3 sequences, roughly 26% of them found once; the top ten carry 6.5% to 10%. Study-wide results and caveats: CMV carriers with the relevant HLA were identified by cumulative public TCR beta family frequency.

The origin of this receptor is a human donor in good health (CMV status not recorded). Some clones in this sample may be carry-over from other donors' samples. V and J are TRBV6-8 and TRBJ1-1, with D hard to call. Material for sequencing was CD8+ T cells from PBMCs. CDR3 residues: CASSYTPGYTDLAFF. CDR3 coding DNA: TGTGCCAGCAGTTACACCCCGGGGTACACTGATCTGGCTTTCTTT.